A single sample is the source of the 29 T cell receptor beta chains below, sequenced in a study of response to subunit inactivated influenza vaccine. TCRdb re-analysed the RT-PCR reads in MiXCR, keeping a single row per CDR3 protein. The table records about 520,000 distinct CDR3 sequences, less than 7.5% of them present only once. This sample comprised PBMCs from blood, obtained roughly 24 months after vaccination. These receptors were obtained from a man aged 45 to 75 who received an inactivated influenza vaccine.

The gene calls are TRBV2 and TRBJ1-2; D ambiguous. The V gene lost 6 bases and the J gene lost 4 bases, with 12 bases spanning the gap. CDR3 length equals 13 residues. CDR1 is SNHLY and CDR2 is FYNNEI in the germline V gene. The CDR3 DNA reads TGTGCCAGCAGCGCGACCACAGCCTATGGCTACACCTTC. This translates into CASSATTAYGYTF.

This clonotype was observed a few times. The chain carries TRBV7-9 and TRBJ1-2; D is ambiguous. Looked up from germline, CDR1 is SEHNR and CDR2 is FQNEAQ (reference sequence). This CDR3 region has 13 residues. V was clipped by 5 bases and J by 1 base, with 8 bases between them. The CDR3 loop is CASSGLRNYGYTF. CDR3 coding DNA: TGTGCCAGCAGCGGCCTTCGTAACTATGGCTACACCTTC.

This clonotype was counted ten times or more. V is TRBV28 and J is TRBJ1-3; possibly TRBD1 for D (5 bases). Germline CDR1 reads MDHEN; CDR2 reads SYDVKM. The CDR3 covers 16 residues. Trimming stripped 7 bases from V and 1 base from J, with 17 bases between. CDR3 coding DNA: TGTGCCAGCACCAGCGGGGGGACGAGTTCTGGAAACACCATATATTTT. Translated, it gives CASTSGGTSSGNTIYF.

V gene TRBV20-1 combines with J gene TRBJ1-4; no firm D call. Between the trimmed V and J ends, which lost 6 bases and 2 bases, there was a span of 16 bases. There are 15 residues in the CDR3. The germline V gene has CDR1 DFQATT and CDR2 SNEGSKA (reference sequence). CDR3 DNA: TGCAGTGCCATATCAGCGGTAGCTACTAATGAAAAACTGTTTTTT. It is translated as CSAISAVATNEKLFF.

The table lists this clonotype with a few counts. This sequence joins TRBV10-1 and TRBJ2-7, with D tentatively TRBD2 (5 bases). The CDR3 spans 15 residues. V gave up 3 bases and J gave up 3 bases, with 15 bases separating them. Germline values: CDR1 WNHNN, CDR2 SYGVQD (reference sequence). The CDR3 nucleotides read TGCGCCAGCAGTGACAGGAGGCACGGAGACTACGAGCAGTACTTC. Translated: CASSDRRHGDYEQYF.

This clonotype was recorded at least ten times. The V call is TRBV29-1, the J call TRBJ2-3; 8 bases are a match to TRBD2. The junction had 15 bases not matched to a gene; V was cut back by 4 bases and J by 0 bases. CDR1 is SQVTM and CDR2 is ANQGSEA in the germline V gene. The CDR3 is made up of 18 amino acids. CDR3 nucleotide sequence: TGCAGCGTTGTCGGCCGGGGGGGCCGAGCGTCTAGCACAGATACGCAGTATTTT. Translating gives CSVVGRGGRASSTDTQYF.

The chain links TRBV28 to TRBJ2-7; 9 nucleotides match TRBD1. Germline assignment: CDR1 MDHEN and CDR2 SYDVKM. With 5 bases clipped from V and 4 bases from J, the junction kept 9 bases outside the gene matches. The CDR3 sequence is 15 residues long. The CDR3 here is CASSPGDRVYYEQYF. The CDR3 DNA sequence: TGTGCCAGCAGTCCCGGGGACAGGGTCTATTACGAGCAGTACTTC.

This clonotype was seen at least ten times. The chain links TRBV7-9 to TRBJ2-3, with D perhaps assigned TRBD1 or TRBD2 (5 bases each). Germline V CDR1 and CDR2: SEHNR, FQNEAQ (reference sequence). The CDR3 runs to 16 residues. In nucleotides, the CDR3 is TGTGCTGTGAGGGACGCTTGGACCGATAGCACAGATACGCAGTATTTT. Translated: CAVRDAWTDSTDTQYF.

The CDR3: CASNDRQGANNQPQHF. The CDR3 DNA is TGTGCCAGCAACGACAGACAGGGGGCTAACAATCAGCCCCAGCATTTT. V usage is TRBV6-2 or TRBV6-3 and J usage is TRBJ1-5; 10 bases fit TRBD1. Looked up from germline, CDR1 is MNHEY and CDR2 is SVGEGT. The CDR3 runs 16 residues. The ends lost 7 bases at V and 3 bases at J; junction bases unmatched: 9.

This clonotype was counted many times. The V call is TRBV5-1, the J call TRBJ2-3, with no clear D. This CDR3 has 16 residues. The germline CDR1 and CDR2 sequences are SGHRS and YFSETQ. Trimming cost V 2 bases and J 2 bases, with 15 bases left between them. CDR3 in amino acids: CASSFNRPGPTDTQYF. The CDR3 DNA follows: TGCGCCAGCAGCTTCAACCGTCCCGGACCCACAGATACGCAGTATTTT. The whole variable domain, filled in from reference TRBV5-1 and TRBJ2-3, reads KAGVTQTPRYLIKTRGQQVTLSCSPISGHRSVSWYQQTPGQGLQFLFEYFSETQRNKGNFPGRFSGRQFSNSRSEMNVSTLELGDSALYLCASSFNRPGPTDTQYFGPGTRLTVL.

This clonotype was seen at least ten times. The chain combines TRBV7-3 with TRBJ2-3; the D gene is possibly TRBD2 (5 bases). This CDR3 is 14 amino acids long. V was cut by 0 bases and J by 4 bases, with 8 bases left in between. In germline, CDR1 is SGHTA, CDR2 FQGTGA. Written as DNA, the CDR3 is TGTGCCAGCAGCTTAACCCGGGAACCAGATACGCAGTATTTT. This gives the protein CASSLTREPDTQYF. Variable domain in full (rest from reference TRBV7-3 and TRBJ2-3): GAGVSQTPSNKVTEKGKYVELRCDPISGHTALYWYRQSLGQGPEFLIYFQGTGAADDSGLPNDRFFAVRPEGSVSTLKIQRTERGDSAVYLCASSLTREPDTQYFGPGTRLTVL.

This clonotype has just a few counts. This rearrangement joins TRBV4-2 to TRBJ2-1; either TRBD1 or TRBD2 may supply D (7 bases each). Trimming left V 5 bases short and J 6 bases short, with 17 bases between. The CDR3 runs 15 residues. CDR1 and CDR2 (germline): LGHNA, YNFKEQ. CDR3 DNA: TGTGCCAGCAGCGTCAGGGGGGGTTTCGGCAATGAGCAGTTCTTC. Its protein is CASSVRGGFGNEQFF.

The chain employs TRBV28 and TRBJ2-7; tentative D call: TRBD1 (7 bases). V lost 2 bases and J lost 3, with 11 bases in between. Germline CDR1 is MDHEN and CDR2 is SYDVKM. The CDR3 totals 14 residues. CDR3 residues: CASSLQGGHYEQYF. CDR3 nucleotide sequence: TGTGCCAGCAGTTTACAGGGGGGCCACTACGAGCAGTACTTC.

This clonotype was detected a few times. This chain joins TRBV29-1 and TRBJ2-7; TRBD2 matches at 8 bases. The V segment lost 7 bases and the J segment 3 bases; nucleotides outside the gene matches: 11. The length of the CDR3 is 14 residues. In germline, CDR1 is SQVTM, CDR2 ANQGSEA. Written as DNA, the CDR3 is TGCAGCGCCGCCCCTGGGGCGGGGGGCTACGAGCAGTACTTC. Amino acid sequence: CSAAPGAGGYEQYF.

This clonotype was picked up many times. The chain has TRBV19 and TRBJ1-5, with 7 bases aligning to TRBD1. Germline V gene lookup returns CDR1 LNHDA and CDR2 SQIVND (reference sequence). This CDR3 comprises 14 residues. V shed 7 bases and J 9 bases; nucleotides not matched to a gene: 12. CDR3 in DNA: TGTGCCAGTACAGGGCAGGGGGATTTACGGCCCCAGCATTTT. This translates into CASTGQGDLRPQHF. The complete variable domain, with remaining parts taken from reference TRBV19 and TRBJ1-5, reads DGGITQSPKYLFRKEGQNVTLSCEQNLNHDAMYWYRQDPGQGLRLIYYSQIVNDFQKGDIAEGYSVSREKKESFPLTVTSAQKNPTAFYLCASTGQGDLRPQHFGDGTRLSIL.

The rearrangement links TRBV7-2 to TRBJ2-7; D gene unclear. Germline CDR1 and CDR2: SGHTA and FQGNSA. V gave up 1 base and J gave up 4 bases, with 11 bases separating them. The CDR3 sequence is 14 residues long. In DNA form, the CDR3 reads TGTGCCAGCAGCTTAGTCCCAGGTCGGTACGAGCAGTACTTC. Protein product: CASSLVPGRYEQYF. Variable domain in full (rest from reference TRBV7-2 and TRBJ2-7): GAGVSQSPSNKVTEKGKDVELRCDPISGHTALYWYRQSLGQGLEFLIYFQGNSAPDKSGLPSDRFSAERTGGSVSTLTIQRTQQEDSAVYLCASSLVPGRYEQYFGPGTRLTVT.

Only a few counts were recorded for this clonotype. The chain links TRBV5-5 to TRBJ2-3; maybe TRBD2 (7 bases). The CDR3 contains 16 residues. Germline V gives CDR1 SGHKS, CDR2 YYEKEE (reference sequence). V gave up 2 bases and J gave up 3 bases, with 16 bases separating them. Written as DNA, the CDR3 is TGTGCCAGCAGCTTCGGGGGGCTCGGTCAGACAGATACGCAGTATTTT. Translation: CASSFGGLGQTDTQYF.

The rearrangement joins TRBV2 to TRBJ2-3; possible D gene TRBD1, 6 bases. Germline V lookup: CDR1 SNHLY, CDR2 FYNNEI. The CDR3 is made up of 14 amino acids. V shed 9 bases and J shed 4 bases, with 17 bases lying between them. The CDR3 region has the DNA TGTGCCAGTAATCCCGGACAGCCAGCAGATACGCAGTATTTT. This gives the protein CASNPGQPADTQYF.

The chain couples TRBV19 to TRBJ1-4, with TRBD1 matching 9 bases. Trimming cost V 7 bases and J 3 bases; bases outside gene matches: 6. CDR1 and CDR2 (germline): LNHDA, SQIVND (reference sequence). The CDR3 covers 15 residues. The CDR3 here is CASKRTGVSNEKLFF. The CDR3 DNA sequence: TGTGCCAGTAAGAGGACAGGGGTGTCTAATGAAAAACTGTTTTTT.

The rearrangement links TRBV12-3 or TRBV12-4 to TRBJ2-2; the match to TRBD1 covers 9 bases. The CDR3 is 14 residues long. The J segment lost 6 bases and the V segment lost 6 bases, leaving 5 bases of the junction unmatched. DNA of the CDR3: TGTGCCAGCAGCGGGACAGGGCAATCCGGGGAGCTGTTTTTT. Protein sequence: CASSGTGQSGELFF.

J is TRBJ1-5 and V is TRBV5-8, with D uncertain. Germline CDR1 SGHTS, CDR2 YDEGEE. The CDR3 is made up of 15 amino acids. Trimming pared 4 bases from V and 4 bases from J, leaving 15 bases between. CDR3 DNA: TGTGCCAGCAGCGGTATTGGGTTTCAGAATCAGCCCCAGCATTTT. Residues: CASSGIGFQNQPQHF. The whole variable domain, remainder taken from reference TRBV5-8 and TRBJ1-5, is EAGVTQSPTHLIKTRGQQATLRCSPISGHTSVYWYQQALGLGLQFLLWYDEGEERNRGNFPPRFSGRQFPNYSSELNVNALELEDSALYLCASSGIGFQNQPQHFGDGTRLSIL.

J is TRBJ2-3 and V is TRBV5-1, with D unclear. The ends were cut back, 2 bases at V and 7 bases at J, with 11 bases in the middle. Germline V lookup: CDR1 SGHRS, CDR2 YFSETQ. This CDR3 has 13 residues. The CDR3 is CASSFSLENTQYF. CDR3 in DNA: TGCGCCAGCAGCTTCAGCCTAGAAAATACGCAGTATTTT.

Many counts were recorded for this clonotype. The chain carries TRBV18 and TRBJ1-1; TRBD1 is a possible D gene (6 bases). This CDR3 contains 17 residues. The V and J ends lost 3 bases and 1 base respectively, with 18 bases between them. Germline values: CDR1 KGHSH, CDR2 LQKENI. Written as DNA, the CDR3 is TGTGCCAGCTCACCCCTCTCCACCGCGACAGGGAACACTGAAGCTTTCTTT. Translation gives CASSPLSTATGNTEAFF.

CDR3 residues: CSEGQGARGYTF. The CDR3 nucleotides are TGCAGTGAAGGACAGGGGGCCCGGGGCTACACCTTC. V is TRBV20-1 and J is TRBJ1-2; 11 nucleotides agree with TRBD1. Germline CDR1 and CDR2: DFQATT and SNEGSKA (reference sequence). The CDR3 has 12 amino acids. Trimming took 7 bases from V and 8 from J; bases not matched to a gene: 6.

This clonotype was seen repeatedly, ten times or more. V usage is TRBV4-3 and J usage is TRBJ2-2, with D possibly being TRBD1 or TRBD2 (5 bases each). Trimming took 7 bases from V and 5 from J, leaving 23 bases between them. The CDR3 spans 17 residues. Germline CDR1 is LGHNA and CDR2 is YSLEER. The CDR3 loop reads CASTRMARGAQTGELFF. CDR3 sequence (DNA): TGCGCCAGCACCCGAATGGCCCGAGGGGCGCAAACCGGGGAGCTGTTTTTT.

Ten or more counts support this clonotype. The chain links TRBV12-3 or TRBV12-4 to TRBJ1-1, with D unclear. Between the trimmed V and J ends, which lost 2 bases and 3 bases, there was a span of 10 bases. This CDR3 has 14 residues. The CDR3 protein is CASSLLELDTEAFF. The DNA of the CDR3 is TGTGCCAGCAGTTTATTGGAGTTGGACACTGAAGCTTTCTTT.

This clonotype was recorded many times. The chain joins TRBV7-6 to TRBJ2-5, with 7 bases identical to TRBD1. Germline values: CDR1 SGHVS, CDR2 FNYEAQ. The CDR3 sequence is 14 residues long. Trimming removed 5 bases from V and 4 bases from J; junction bases left unmatched: 7. CDR3 loop: CASSTMTGRETQYF. In DNA form, the CDR3 reads TGTGCCAGCAGCACTATGACAGGGAGAGAGACCCAGTACTTC.

The chain is built from TRBV12-3 or TRBV12-4 and TRBJ2-7; D is perhaps TRBD2 (6 bases). The CDR3 has 14 residues. Trimming cost V 6 bases and J 5 bases, with 17 bases left between them. CDR3 region: CASSPWGEVHEQYF. Written as DNA, the CDR3 is TGTGCCAGCAGCCCATGGGGGGAGGTCCACGAGCAGTACTTC.

This clonotype was recorded a few times. V and J are TRBV7-2 and TRBJ2-5; D remains ambiguous. V lost 1 base and J lost 5, with 11 bases in between. Germline values: CDR1 SGHTA, CDR2 FQGNSA. The CDR3 runs 14 residues. In DNA, the CDR3 is TGTGCCAGCAGCTTAGTTGCCCTAGGGGAGACCCAGTACTTC. Encoded protein: CASSLVALGETQYF.